The 12 T cell receptor beta chains in this list originate from one sample, sequenced in a study of Tregs in tolerant kidney transplant recipients. Libraries were prepared by immunoSEQ multiplex PCR; TCRdb keeps only in-frame clonotypes and omits some of them. The sample comprises 50,000 to 75,000 clones, 70% to 90% of which are singletons, and 2.1% rests with the top ten. The sequencing here drew on Tregs from blood, taken before the transplant. These receptor sequences come from a human donor who received a combined kidney and bone marrow transplant.

This chain connects TRBV19 to TRBJ1-2, with D unresolved. V lost 1 base to trimming and J lost 1 base, with 4 bases between them. The CDR3 spans 13 residues. Germline CDR1 LNHDA, CDR2 SQIVND (reference sequence). As DNA, the CDR3 is TGTGCCAGTAGTATAGCTATTAACTATGGCTACACCTTC. Residues: CASSIAINYGYTF.

The table lists this clone with a count of one. This rearrangement joins TRBV7-9 to TRBJ2-4; possible D gene TRBD2, 6 bases. This CDR3 has 15 residues. CDR1 SEHNR and CDR2 FQNEAQ come from the germline V gene (reference sequence). The V gene lost 3 bases and the J gene lost 3 bases, with 12 bases spanning the gap. This chain's CDR3 is CASSLWGDRKNIQYF. The DNA for the CDR3 is TGTGCCAGCAGCTTGTGGGGGGATCGCAAAAACATTCAGTACTTC.

Only a few counts were recorded for this clone. CDR3 nucleotide sequence: TGTGCCAGCAGTGAAGTTGGGGGGATCACAAACATTCAGTACTTC. Residues: CASSEVGGITNIQYF. This chain uses TRBV6-1 with TRBJ2-4; D is possibly TRBD2 (6 bases). Per the germline V gene, CDR1 is MNHNS and CDR2 is SASEGT. The CDR3 is made up of 15 amino acids. Trimming removed 1 base at V and 6 bases at J, with 13 bases between.

The rearrangement uses TRBV27 and TRBJ2-7; 11 bases map to TRBD2. Germline loops: CDR1 MNHEY, CDR2 SMNVEV (reference sequence). After removal of 7 bases from V and 5 bases from J, the junction contained 19 bases not matched to a gene. The CDR3 is 18 amino acids. The CDR3 DNA reads as TGTGCCAGCACCGAAATAATGGTGAGACTAGCGGGAATCCACGAGCAGTACTTC. As protein: CASTEIMVRLAGIHEQYF.

This chain joins TRBV5-6 and TRBJ2-1, with 7 positions matching TRBD2. The junction had 14 bases not matched to a gene; V was cut back by 4 bases and J by 7 bases. Germline V gene lookup returns CDR1 SGHDT and CDR2 YYEEEE. This CDR3 spans 16 amino acids. The CDR3 bases are TGTGCCAGCAGCCCCGGTAGTAGCGGGCGGGTGAATGAGCAGTTCTTC. Its translation: CASSPGSSGRVNEQFF.

CDR3 in amino acids: CASRDSGGNTEAFF. The CDR3 DNA follows: TGTGCCAGCAGGGACTCGGGCGGGAACACTGAAGCTTTCTTT. This chain connects TRBV2 to TRBJ1-1; D gene unclear. The length of the CDR3 is 14 residues. Trimming removed 6 bases from V and 1 base from J, with 12 bases in between. Germline V lookup: CDR1 SNHLY, CDR2 FYNNEI.

The J gene is TRBJ2-7, the V gene TRBV6-5; no definite D call. V gave up 7 bases and J gave up 1 base, with 14 bases separating them. Per the germline V gene, CDR1 is MNHEY and CDR2 is SVGAGI. This CDR3 is 14 amino acids long. CDR3 DNA: TGTGCCAGCAATAACCCCGGACGGTCCTACGAGCAGTACTTC. Amino acid sequence: CASNNPGRSYEQYF.

V and J are TRBV2 and TRBJ1-1, with D possibly TRBD1 on 6 matching bases. The CDR3 loop spans 15 amino acids. Trimming removed 7 bases from V and 2 bases from J, with 17 bases in between. The germline V gene encodes CDR1 SNHLY and CDR2 FYNNEI. CDR3 in amino acids: CASTQRRTDNTEAFF. CDR3 in DNA: TGTGCCAGCACCCAAAGAAGGACAGACAACACTGAAGCTTTCTTT.

The rearrangement joins TRBV9 to TRBJ2-7, with D maybe TRBD2 (5 bases). V lost 0 bases and J 3 bases, leaving 10 bases between the germline ends. Per germline, CDR1 SGDLS and CDR2 YYNGEE. The CDR3 covers 14 residues. The CDR3 DNA reads TGTGCCAGCAGCGTAGGCGGGCCGAACTACGAGCAGTACTTC. It yields the protein CASSVGGPNYEQYF.

The chain uses TRBV27 and TRBJ2-7; 8 bases are a match to TRBD2. The CDR3 is 15 amino acids. Losses at the gene ends were 4 bases for V and 0 bases for J; bases not matched to a gene: 5. Germline loops: CDR1 MNHEY, CDR2 SMNVEV (reference sequence). This CDR3 is CASSSLAGSSYEQYF. The CDR3 DNA reads as TGTGCCAGCAGTTCATTAGCGGGAAGCTCCTACGAGCAGTACTTC.

The chain combines TRBV7-6 with TRBJ2-3; no firm D call. Trimming took off 5 bases at V and 1 base at J, with 4 bases between the two ends. Germline-derived CDR1 and CDR2 are SGHVS and FNYEAQ. The CDR3 totals 12 residues. This CDR3 reads CASSPRTDTQYF. In DNA, the CDR3 is TGTGCCAGCAGCCCTCGCACAGATACGCAGTATTTT.

The chain recombines TRBV5-1 with TRBJ2-7; D is ambiguous. From germline, CDR1 is SGHRS and CDR2 YFSETQ. V lost 1 base and J 1 base, leaving 9 bases between the germline ends. The CDR3 is 14 amino acids. CDR3 sequence: CASSLLGVSYEQYF. In DNA, the CDR3 is TGCGCCAGCAGCTTGCTCGGTGTTTCCTACGAGCAGTACTTC.